A single T cell receptor beta chain is shown here with its context. Its antigen is currently unknown. This sample stems from a study of T cell responses to AZD1222 COVID-19 vaccine. Repertoires were generated with immunoSEQ multiplex PCR, while TCRdb's copy carries only in-frame clones and drops some. The sample lists about 150,000 clones, roughly nine tenths occurring once. Broader study findings: Vaccine-associated CD4 TCRs ranged over spike, dominating at 160-218 and 743-854. An increase in Spike-specific TCR breadth and depth was observed after two AZD1222 doses.

This specimen consisted of peripheral blood, obtained 28 days after the second AZD1222 dose. This TCR came from an adult who received the AZD1222 COVID-19 vaccine.

In nucleotides, the CDR3 is TGTGCCAGCAGCCAAGATCGTATCGGGGCCTACGAGCAGTACTTC. Protein product: CASSQDRIGAYEQYF. This rearrangement joins TRBV3-1 (or the pseudogene TRBV3-2) to TRBJ2-7, with D possibly TRBD2 on 5 matching bases. The V gene's germline CDR1 is LGHDT and CDR2 YNNKEL (reference sequence). The length of the CDR3 is 15 residues. Between the trimmed V and J ends, which lost 0 bases and 2 bases, there was a span of 11 bases.